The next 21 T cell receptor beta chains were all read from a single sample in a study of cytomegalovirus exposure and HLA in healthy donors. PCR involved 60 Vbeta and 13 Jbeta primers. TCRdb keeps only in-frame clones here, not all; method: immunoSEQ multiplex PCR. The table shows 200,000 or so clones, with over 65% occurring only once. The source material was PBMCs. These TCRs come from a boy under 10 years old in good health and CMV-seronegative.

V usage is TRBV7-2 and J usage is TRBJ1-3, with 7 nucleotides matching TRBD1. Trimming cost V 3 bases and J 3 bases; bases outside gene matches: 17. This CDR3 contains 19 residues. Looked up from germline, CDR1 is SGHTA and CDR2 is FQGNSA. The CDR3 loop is CASSFTTPPTGTGGNTIYF. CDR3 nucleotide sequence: TGTGCCAGCAGCTTCACTACCCCCCCGACAGGGACGGGTGGAAACACCATATATTTT.

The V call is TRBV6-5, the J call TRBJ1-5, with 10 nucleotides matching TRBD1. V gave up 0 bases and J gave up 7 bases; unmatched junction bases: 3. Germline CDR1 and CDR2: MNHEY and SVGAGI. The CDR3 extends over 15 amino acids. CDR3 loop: CASSYSGQGGQPQHF. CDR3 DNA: TGTGCCAGCAGTTACTCCGGACAGGGGGGGCAGCCCCAGCATTTT.

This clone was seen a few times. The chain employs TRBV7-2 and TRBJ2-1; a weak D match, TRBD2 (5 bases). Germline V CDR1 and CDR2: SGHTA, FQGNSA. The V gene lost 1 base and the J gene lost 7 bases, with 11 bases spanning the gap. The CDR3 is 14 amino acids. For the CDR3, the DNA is TGTGCCAGCAGCTTAGTGGCTAGCCCGAATGAGCAGTTCTTC. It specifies CASSLVASPNEQFF.

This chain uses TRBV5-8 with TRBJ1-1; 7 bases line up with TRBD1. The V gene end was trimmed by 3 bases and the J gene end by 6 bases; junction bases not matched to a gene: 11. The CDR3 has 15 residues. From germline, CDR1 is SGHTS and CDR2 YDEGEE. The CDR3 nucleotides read TGTGCCAGCAGCTGGGCCGGGACAGCAAAGCCTGAAGCTTTCTTT. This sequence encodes CASSWAGTAKPEAFF.

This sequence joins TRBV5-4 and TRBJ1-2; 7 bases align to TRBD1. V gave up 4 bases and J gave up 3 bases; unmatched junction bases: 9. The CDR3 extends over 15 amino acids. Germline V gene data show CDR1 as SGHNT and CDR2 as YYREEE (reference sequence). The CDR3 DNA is TGTGCCAGCAGCCCCTACGAGGGGGCGGACTATGGCTACACCTTC. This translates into CASSPYEGADYGYTF.

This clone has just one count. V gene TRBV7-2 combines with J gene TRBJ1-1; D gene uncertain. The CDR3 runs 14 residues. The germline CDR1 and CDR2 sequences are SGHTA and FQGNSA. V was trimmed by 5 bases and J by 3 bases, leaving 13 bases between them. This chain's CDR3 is CASSLTVGDTEAFF. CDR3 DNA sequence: TGTGCCAGCAGCCTCACAGTGGGAGACACTGAAGCTTTCTTT.

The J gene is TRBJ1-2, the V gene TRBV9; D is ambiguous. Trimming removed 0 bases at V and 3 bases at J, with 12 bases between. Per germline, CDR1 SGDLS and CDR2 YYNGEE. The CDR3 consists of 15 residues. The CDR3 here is CASSVGRSGDYGYTF. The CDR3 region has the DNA TGTGCCAGCAGCGTAGGGCGCTCAGGCGACTATGGCTACACCTTC.

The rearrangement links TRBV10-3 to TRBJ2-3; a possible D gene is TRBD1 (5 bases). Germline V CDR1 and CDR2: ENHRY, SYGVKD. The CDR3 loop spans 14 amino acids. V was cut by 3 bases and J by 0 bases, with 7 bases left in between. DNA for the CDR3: TGTGCCATCAGTGACAGGGCTAGCACAGATACGCAGTATTTT. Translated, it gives CAISDRASTDTQYF.

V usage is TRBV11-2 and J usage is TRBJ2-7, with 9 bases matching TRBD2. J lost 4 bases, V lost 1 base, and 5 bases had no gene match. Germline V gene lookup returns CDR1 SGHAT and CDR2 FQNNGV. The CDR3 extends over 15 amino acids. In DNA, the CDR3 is TGTGCCAGCAGCTTAGTAGCGGGGGATTCGTACGAGCAGTACTTC. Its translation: CASSLVAGDSYEQYF.

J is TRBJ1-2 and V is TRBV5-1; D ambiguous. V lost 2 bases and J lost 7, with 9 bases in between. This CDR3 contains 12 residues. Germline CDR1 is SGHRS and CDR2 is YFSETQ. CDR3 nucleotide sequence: TGCGCCAGCAGCTTTCTCGACTCTGGCTACACCTTC. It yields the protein CASSFLDSGYTF.

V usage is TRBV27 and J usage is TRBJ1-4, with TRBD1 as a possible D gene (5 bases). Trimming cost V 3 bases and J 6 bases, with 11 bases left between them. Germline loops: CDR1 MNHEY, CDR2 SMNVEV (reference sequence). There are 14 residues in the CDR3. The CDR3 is CASSFRSGDEKLFF. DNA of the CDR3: TGTGCCAGCAGTTTTCGTTCGGGGGATGAAAAACTGTTTTTT.

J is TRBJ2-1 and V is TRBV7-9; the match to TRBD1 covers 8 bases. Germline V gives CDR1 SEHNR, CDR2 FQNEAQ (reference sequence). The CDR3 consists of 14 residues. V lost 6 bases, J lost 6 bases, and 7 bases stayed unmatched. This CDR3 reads CASRGGTGPNEQFF. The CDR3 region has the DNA TGTGCCAGCAGGGGCGGGACAGGACCCAATGAGCAGTTCTTC.

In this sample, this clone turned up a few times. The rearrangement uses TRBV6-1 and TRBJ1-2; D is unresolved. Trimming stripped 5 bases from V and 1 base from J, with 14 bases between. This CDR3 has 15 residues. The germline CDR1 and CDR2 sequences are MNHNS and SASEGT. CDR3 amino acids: CASSIQTGLNYGYTF. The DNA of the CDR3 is TGTGCCAGCAGTATCCAAACTGGACTTAACTATGGCTACACCTTC.

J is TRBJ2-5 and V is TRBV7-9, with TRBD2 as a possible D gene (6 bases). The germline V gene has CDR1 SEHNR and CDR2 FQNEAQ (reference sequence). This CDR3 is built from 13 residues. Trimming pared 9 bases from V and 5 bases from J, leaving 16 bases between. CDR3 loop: CASLGGGKETQYF. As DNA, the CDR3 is TGTGCCAGTTTGGGGGGTGGCAAGGAGACCCAGTACTTC.

The CDR3 DNA follows: TGTGCCAGCAGACCCACAGGGGGCTATGGCGAGCAGTACTTC. It codes for CASRPTGGYGEQYF. The chain joins TRBV25-1 to TRBJ2-7, with 9 bases that match TRBD1. V lost 6 bases to trimming and J lost 6 bases; unmatched junction nucleotides: 9. This CDR3 is 14 amino acids long. The V gene's germline CDR1 is MGHDK and CDR2 SYGVNS.

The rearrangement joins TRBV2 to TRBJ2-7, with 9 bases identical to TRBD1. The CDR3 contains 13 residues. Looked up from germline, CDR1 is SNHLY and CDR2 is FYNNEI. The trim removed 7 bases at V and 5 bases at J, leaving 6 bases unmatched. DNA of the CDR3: TGTGCCAGCATCCGGGACAGGGACAACGAGCAGTACTTC. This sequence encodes CASIRDRDNEQYF.

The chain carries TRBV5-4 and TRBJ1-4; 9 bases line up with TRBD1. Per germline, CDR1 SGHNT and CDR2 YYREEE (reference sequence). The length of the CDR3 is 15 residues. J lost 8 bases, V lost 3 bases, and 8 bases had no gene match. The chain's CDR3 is CASSSPGQGNEKLFF. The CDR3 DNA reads TGTGCCAGCAGCTCCCCAGGACAGGGGAACGAAAAACTGTTTTTT.

CDR3 DNA: TGTGCCAGCAGTGGTCGATCTGCGTCCTCGAACACTGAAGCTTTCTTT. Its translation: CASSGRSASSNTEAFF. The chain has TRBV6-1 and TRBJ1-1; D unresolved. CDR3 length: 16 amino acids. Per germline, CDR1 MNHNS and CDR2 SASEGT. The V end lost 4 bases, the J end lost 1 base, and 16 bases lay between the germline ends.

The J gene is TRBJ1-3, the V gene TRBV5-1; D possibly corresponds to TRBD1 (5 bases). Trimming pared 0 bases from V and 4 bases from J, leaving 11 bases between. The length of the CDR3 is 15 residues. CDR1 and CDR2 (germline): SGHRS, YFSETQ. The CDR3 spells CASSLVGTAGNTIYF. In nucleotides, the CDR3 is TGCGCCAGCAGCTTGGTTGGGACTGCCGGAAACACCATATATTTT.

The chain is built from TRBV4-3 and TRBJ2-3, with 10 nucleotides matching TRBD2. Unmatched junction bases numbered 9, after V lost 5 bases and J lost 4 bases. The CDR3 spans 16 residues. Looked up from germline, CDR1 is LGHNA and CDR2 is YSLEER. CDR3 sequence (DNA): TGCGCCAGCAGCTCCCGAAGCGGGGGGGCCGCAGATACGCAGTATTTT. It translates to CASSSRSGGAADTQYF.

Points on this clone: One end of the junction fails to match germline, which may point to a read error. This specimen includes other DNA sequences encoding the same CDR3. The CDR3 nucleotides are TGCGCCAGCAGGTTGGACAGGGGCACCGGGGAGCTGTTTTTT. Its protein product is CASRLDRGTGELFF. The rearrangement joins TRBV2 to TRBJ2-2, with 9 bases lining up with TRBD1. The CDR3 is 14 amino acids. The germline V gene encodes CDR1 SNHLY and CDR2 FYNNEI.